This paragraph covers one T cell receptor (beta chain) sequence. Only in-frame clones appear in the TCRdb table, and some are missing; sequencing was by immunoSEQ multiplex PCR. The sample lists about 240,000 clones, about four fifths occurring once. This entry is derived from a study of blood T cell repertoires in COVID-19. The length of the CDR3 is 16 residues. The V segment lost 0 bases and the J segment 1 base; nucleotides outside the gene matches: 4. CDR1 and CDR2 (germline): SGHRS, YFSETQ. Sequenced sample: peripheral blood. The V gene is TRBV5-1, the J gene TRBJ2-3; 8 positions agree with TRBD2. This receptor was obtained from a man aged 25 to 45 who had recovered from COVID-19. The CDR3 DNA sequence: TGCGCCAGCAGCTTGGCGGGGGGGGCCGGCACAGATACGCAGTATTTT. This translates into CASSLAGGAGTDTQYF.